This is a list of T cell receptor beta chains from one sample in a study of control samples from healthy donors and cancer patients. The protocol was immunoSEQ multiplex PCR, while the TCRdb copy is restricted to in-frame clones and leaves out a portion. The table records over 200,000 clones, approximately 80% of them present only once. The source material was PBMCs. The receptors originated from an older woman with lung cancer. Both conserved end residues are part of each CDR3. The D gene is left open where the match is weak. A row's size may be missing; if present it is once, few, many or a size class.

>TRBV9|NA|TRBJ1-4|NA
TGTGCCAGCAGCGTAGGGCCAGAGGGGGAAAAACTGTTTTTT
CASSVGPEGEKLFF
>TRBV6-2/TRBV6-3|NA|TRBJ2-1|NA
TGTGCCAGCAGTTCTCGGGGGAGCTCCTACAATGAGCAGTTCTTC
CASSSRGSSYNEQFF
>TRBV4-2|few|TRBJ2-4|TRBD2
TGTGCCAGCAGCCAAGTTTCTGGAGCGGGGGCTTTAGCCAAAAACATTCAGTACTTC
CASSQVSGAGALAKNIQYF
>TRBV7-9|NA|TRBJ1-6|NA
TGTGCCAGCTCCCGCATAGGGGCCCTCCACTTT
CASSRIGALHF
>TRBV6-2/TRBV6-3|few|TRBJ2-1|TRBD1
TGTGCCAGCAGTCTGACAGGGTACAATGAGCAGTTCTTC
CASSLTGYNEQFF
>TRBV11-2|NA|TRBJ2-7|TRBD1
TGTGCCAGCAGCTCATACAGGGGCTCCTACGAGCAGTACTTC
CASSSYRGSYEQYF
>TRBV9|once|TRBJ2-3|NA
TGTGCCAGCAGCCTACGCACAGATACGCAGTATTTT
CASSLRTDTQYF
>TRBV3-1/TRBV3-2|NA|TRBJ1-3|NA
TGTGCCAGCAGCCATTTACACAGGGCCGGAAACACCATATATTTT
CASSHLHRAGNTIYF
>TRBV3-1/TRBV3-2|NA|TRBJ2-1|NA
TGTGCCAGCAGCCAAGATGCCCTGGCGGGCGGCATTGAGCAGTTCTTC
CASSQDALAGGIEQFF
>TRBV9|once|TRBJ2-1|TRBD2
TGTGCCCGCAGCGCGGGGGGGGGCGGAAGCTCCTACAATGAGCAGTTCTTC
CARSAGGGGSSYNEQFF
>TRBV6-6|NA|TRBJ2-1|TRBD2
TGTGCCAGCAGTTACGTTAGGAGCGGGAGTGCCAATGAGCAGTTCTTC
CASSYVRSGSANEQFF
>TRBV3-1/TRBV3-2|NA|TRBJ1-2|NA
TGTGCCAGCAGCCAAGATGGGCCAGGGAACTATGGCTACACCTTC
CASSQDGPGNYGYTF
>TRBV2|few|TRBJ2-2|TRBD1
TGTGCCAGCAGTGAAGCCCGGACAGGGAGAGCCGGGGAGCTGTTTTTT
CASSEARTGRAGELFF
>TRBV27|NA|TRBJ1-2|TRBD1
TGTGCCAGCAGTTTAAAGGGGGCGAGTTTCCTCTATGGCTACACCTTC
CASSLKGASFLYGYTF
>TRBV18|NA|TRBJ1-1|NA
TGTGCCAGCTCACCGGGAACACCCTCCATTTACGCTGAAGCTTTCTTT
CASSPGTPSIYAEAFF
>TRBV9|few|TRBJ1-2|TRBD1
TGTGCCAGCACCCTAGACAGGGTTCACTATGGCTACACCTTC
CASTLDRVHYGYTF
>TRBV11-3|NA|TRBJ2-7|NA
TGTGCCAGCAGCTTTATTACCAGCGCAACCTACGAGCAGTACTTC
CASSFITSATYEQYF
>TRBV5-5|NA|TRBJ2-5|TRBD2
TGTGCCAGCAGCCCCATACGGACTAGCGGGGGCCGGGGAGAGACCCAGTACTTC
CASSPIRTSGGRGETQYF
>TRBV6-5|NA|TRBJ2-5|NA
TGTGCCAGCAGGACCCGGACAATCCAAGAGACCCAGTACTTC
CASRTRTIQETQYF
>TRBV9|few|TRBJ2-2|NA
TGTGCCAGCAGCGTCTCGGGACCCGGGGAGCTGTTTTTT
CASSVSGPGELFF
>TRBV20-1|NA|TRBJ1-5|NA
TGCAGTGCTAGTGGGGGGCATAGCAATCAGCCCCAGCATTTT
CSASGGHSNQPQHF
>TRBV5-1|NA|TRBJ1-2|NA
TGCGCCAGCAGCTTGTTTCAAAGGGGGGCAGAAGGCTACACCTTC
CASSLFQRGAEGYTF
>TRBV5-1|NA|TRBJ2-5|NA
TGCGCCAGCAGCTTGTTAGGGAATCAAGAGACCCAGTACTTC
CASSLLGNQETQYF
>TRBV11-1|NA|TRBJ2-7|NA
TGTGCCAGCAGCTTAGCGATCGCAGAAGTTCCCTACGAGCAGTACTTC
CASSLAIAEVPYEQYF
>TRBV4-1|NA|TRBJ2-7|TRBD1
TGCGCCAGCAGACGAGACCGGGACAGGGGGCGTGGGGAGTCCTACGAGCAGTACTTC
CASRRDRDRGRGESYEQYF